This T cell receptor (beta chain) was recovered during a study of blood T cell repertoires in COVID-19. The method was immunoSEQ multiplex PCR; TCRdb's version includes in-frame clones alone and lacks a portion of them. Altogether under 250,000 clones are present, approximately 85% being singletons, with the ten largest covering approximately 5%. V lost 5 bases to trimming and J lost 9 bases; unmatched junction nucleotides: 14. The V gene's germline CDR1 is SGHRS and CDR2 YFSETQ. The CDR3 has 15 amino acids. The chain links TRBV5-1 to TRBJ2-5, with 9 bases identical to TRBD1. Sequenced input: peripheral blood. The receptor was isolated from a man aged 50-59 years with COVID-19, enrolled during active disease. Written as DNA, the CDR3 is TGCGCCAGCAGGGGACAGGGCCTAAATGTAGGGGCCCAGTACTTC. Translating gives CASRGQGLNVGAQYF.